What follows is one T cell receptor (beta chain) and its context. Its binding antigen is unknown. No much larger clone is present one base from it, and per-base qualities are unavailable. The record originates from a study of STAT5B mutations in CD4+ large granular lymphocyte leukemia (dated by TCRdb to between 2021 and 2023). Describing the broader study: Among healthy controls, the CDR3 'QG' motif was associated with a particular HLA allele. The TCRbeta repertoires of CD4+ T-cell large granular lymphocyte leukemia patients were compared with the TCRbeta repertoires of healthy blood donors. Flow cytometry on FACSCanto II or FACSVerse confirmed that purified fractions exceeded 95% purity among lymphocytes.

V is cut by 1 base and J by 4 bases, and the space between the germline ends is 8 bases. The CDR3 spans 14 residues, from the cysteine through the phenylalanine. Only CDR3 DNA is held: 42 bases, read in frame from base 1. CDR1 and CDR2 (MGHDK, SYGVNS) derive from the germline V gene. The healthy controls were 37 blood donors, and the buffy coats of these donors were supplied by the Finnish Red Cross blood service. All TCR-sequenced material derived from peripheral blood: patient blood samples and healthy donor buffy coats. Peripheral blood mononuclear cells were isolated by Ficoll-Hypaque gradient centrifugation. CD4+ cells were purified magnetically from the buffy coats of healthy controls. The Gentra Puregene Cell and Tissue kit was used for genomic DNA extraction, and quantification was performed on a Qubit 2.0 fluorometer. The immunoSEQ assay at survey resolution was used to sequence TCRbeta rearrangements from genomic DNA. Regarding the original processing steps: In the TCR sequencing data, the lowest productive clonotype frequency that could be detected was 2.59 x 10-5. Only productive TCRbeta rearrangements, meaning sequences that were complete and in-frame, were kept for the analyses. Simpson clonality, calculated in the immunoSEQ Analyzer version 3.0, was used as the measure of sample clonality. Clones were grouped by frequency into very rare, small, medium, large (1-20%) or hyperexpanded (>20%) categories. Generation probabilities were estimated with OLGA 1.2.3, V-gene circos plots were made with VDJtools, specificities were looked up in VDJdb, and CDR3 motifs were identified with GLIPH. TCRdb took over this immuneACCESS table, retaining in-frame rearrangements with V and J assigned. Such tables are incomplete; in checked studies, under half of the missing clones stem from an unresolved V gene, and the remainder is unexplained. V, J and clone size reflect that table, while D and trimming were determined from the DNA. The table for this sample lists 25,000 to 30,000 clones; 65% to 90% of them were counted only once. Of the sample, over 0.3% falls within the top ten clones.

Results the study describes overall, beyond this receptor: Greater clonality appeared to be present in CD4-sorted patient repertoires than in healthy CD4+ repertoires, and the difference was retained after the putative leukemic clones were removed. Enrichment of TRBV06-family usage was observed among the top patient clones (8/27) relative to healthy controls (2/35). The data were not HLA-matched, and the relatively small sample size could explain the higher clonality seen in CD4+ compared with CD8+ T-LGLL. Main leukemic clonotypes were private to each patient, although under 30% appeared at low frequency in other patients' non-leukemic repertoires.

The specimen was CD4+ T cells from blood buffy coats. This receptor was identified in a human donor in good health. Recombination linked TRBV25-1 to TRBJ2-1; no D segment can be confidently identified. At the DNA level, the sequence is TGTGCCAGCAGTGAATTGGAGACATACAATGAGCAGTTCTTC. Its coded protein is CASSELETYNEQFF. The reference TRBV25-1 and TRBJ2-1 proteins fill in what lies around the CDR3, so the full variable domain reads EADIYQTPRYLVIGTGKKITLECSQTMGHDKMYWYQQDPGMELHLIHYSYGVNSTEKGDLSSESTVSRIRTEHFPLTLESARPSHTSQYLCASSELETYNEQFFGPGTRLTVL.